One and the same sample provided the 10 T cell receptor beta chains below, sequenced in a study of identical twins. TCRdb itself ran the 5' RACE reads through MiXCR, one entry per CDR3 protein. This table has 420,000 or so distinct CDR3 sequences, about a fifth appearing once. The sample comprised naive T cells sorted from blood. The receptors stem from a man aged 50 to 59 in good health.

The rearrangement joins TRBV3-1 to TRBJ2-2, with unresolved D. Germline-derived CDR1 and CDR2 are LGHDT and YNNKEL (reference sequence). The V end was cut by 0 bases, the J end by 4 bases, with 6 bases between. The CDR3 is 14 residues long. The CDR3, as DNA: TGTGCCAGCAGCCAAGATCCAGGCACCGGGGAGCTGTTTTTT. Protein sequence: CASSQDPGTGELFF.

The chain recombines TRBV3-1 with TRBJ1-3; D gene uncertain. CDR3 length: 13 residues. Per the germline V gene, CDR1 is LGHDT and CDR2 is YNNKEL (reference sequence). Trimming removed 1 base at V and 4 bases at J, with 5 bases between. In DNA, the CDR3 is TGTGCCAGCAGCCAAGGAAGAGGAAACACCATATATTTT. It encodes CASSQGRGNTIYF. Supplemented by reference TRBV3-1 and TRBJ1-3, the full variable domain reads DTAVSQTPKYLVTQMGNDKSIKCEQNLGHDTMYWYKQDSKKFLKIMFSYNNKELIINETVPNRFSPKSPDKAHLNLHINSLELGDSAVYFCASSQGRGNTIYFGEGSWLTVV.

This clonotype showed up many times. V is TRBV4-2 and J is TRBJ2-5, with D unresolved. The V end lost 4 bases, the J end lost 3 bases, and 12 bases lay between the germline ends. Germline V gene lookup returns CDR1 LGHNA and CDR2 YNFKEQ. The CDR3 has 14 residues. This CDR3 reads CASSPGQTKETQYF. As DNA, the CDR3 is TGTGCCAGCAGCCCCGGGCAGACAAAAGAGACCCAGTACTTC.

This clonotype was seen a handful of times. The rearrangement uses TRBV6-1 and TRBJ1-2; D is possibly TRBD1 (6 bases). Trimming removed 6 bases from V and 2 bases from J, with 16 bases in between. Germline CDR1 and CDR2: MNHNS and SASEGT. This CDR3 spans 15 amino acids. The DNA of the CDR3 is TGTGCCAGCAGCCTCACGCTACAGGGCAACTATGGCTACACCTTC. Protein product: CASSLTLQGNYGYTF.

This clonotype has ten or more counts. The chain uses TRBV20-1 and TRBJ2-2; D unresolved. The CDR3 consists of 16 residues. Germline V gene lookup returns CDR1 DFQATT and CDR2 SNEGSKA (reference sequence). The V end was cut by 3 bases, the J end by 2 bases, with 16 bases between. The CDR3 DNA reads as TGCAGTGCTAGTAAGGTTAACGGGTTTAACACCGGGGAGCTGTTTTTT. Amino acid sequence: CSASKVNGFNTGELFF.

The gene calls are TRBV4-3 and TRBJ2-1; possible D gene TRBD1, 5 bases. V was shortened by 2 bases and J by 5 bases, with 13 bases between the two germline ends. Germline CDR1 LGHNA, CDR2 YSLEER. The CDR3 is made up of 15 amino acids. CDR3 coding DNA: TGCGCCAGCAGCCAATCGGGTCAGGGCCACAATGAGCAGTTCTTC. Translated, it gives CASSQSGQGHNEQFF.

This chain joins TRBV20-1 and TRBJ2-3; 13 positions match TRBD2. The germline V gene encodes CDR1 DFQATT and CDR2 SNEGSKA (reference sequence). The CDR3 has 15 residues. J was trimmed by 5 bases and V by 6 bases; bases with no gene match: 8. CDR3 nucleotide sequence: TGCAGTGCGCCGACTAGCGGGAGGATGGGAGATACGCAGTATTTT. As protein: CSAPTSGRMGDTQYF.

The chain is built from TRBV5-4 and TRBJ2-2; a possible D gene is TRBD1 (5 bases). V lost 0 bases and J 4 bases, leaving 22 bases between the germline ends. CDR3 length equals 19 residues. CDR1 and CDR2 from the germline V gene are SGHNT and YYREEE (reference sequence). CDR3 coding DNA: TGTGCCAGCAGCTTGGAGGGGATCAGAATGTTTAGTGGCACCGGGGAGCTGTTTTTT. Translated, it gives CASSLEGIRMFSGTGELFF.

This clonotype came up many times. The chain joins TRBV28 to TRBJ2-1; D is unresolved. V was pared by 5 bases and J by 3 bases, with 5 bases between. Germline V lookup: CDR1 MDHEN, CDR2 SYDVKM. This CDR3 comprises 12 residues. CDR3 protein: CASSGGYNEQFF. The CDR3 nucleotides read TGTGCCAGCAGTGGTGGCTACAATGAGCAGTTCTTC.

J is TRBJ2-1 and V is TRBV20-1; 14 nucleotides line up with TRBD2. Germline-derived CDR1 and CDR2 are DFQATT and SNEGSKA (reference sequence). V was clipped by 5 bases and J by 8 bases; unmatched bases: 8. There are 15 residues in the CDR3. CDR3 region: CSAYTGTSGSHEQFF. In DNA form, the CDR3 reads TGCAGTGCTTATACCGGGACTAGCGGGAGCCATGAGCAGTTCTTC.